This TCR beta chain was retrieved from a study of T cell responses to AZD1222 COVID-19 vaccine. General study results and limits: Regions 160-218 and 743-854 dominated among vaccine-associated CD4 TCRs spanning spike. Seropositivity was recorded at baseline in only five to seven AZD1222 recipients.

The method was immunoSEQ multiplex PCR; TCRdb's version includes in-frame clones alone and lacks a portion of them. The sample has approximately 150,000 clones, about 92% seen once. Analyses pooled second doses at about 4 or about 12 weeks. CDR1 and CDR2 (germline): SGHRS, YFSETQ. V dropped 4 bases and J dropped 2 bases, with 15 bases sitting between them. The CDR3 covers 15 residues. In this sample, this clone turned up once. No antigen is known for it. The sample here was peripheral blood, taken 28 days after the second AZD1222 dose. The chain recombines TRBV5-1 with TRBJ1-1, with D maybe TRBD1 (5 bases). The clonotype originates from an adult who received the AZD1222 COVID-19 vaccine. CDR3 DNA: TGCGCCAGCAGCCCCACGCCGGGGGTTAACACTGAAGCTTTCTTT. This gives the protein CASSPTPGVNTEAFF.